This T cell receptor (beta chain) was retrieved from a study of blood T cell repertoires in COVID-19. Study details: The United States, Italy and Spain provided the acute and convalescent COVID-19 samples. Sample material is recorded as cDNA or gDNA derived from T cells, B-cell-depleted T cells, or PBMCs.

Germline V CDR1 and CDR2: LGHDT, YNNKEL (reference sequence). The CDR3 is 16 amino acids. V lost 1 base and J lost 3, with 16 bases in between. Per the original methods: Scientists estimated how many nucleated cells there were by amplifying reference gene primers. Data came from immunoSEQ multiplex PCR; TCRdb stores just in-frame clones and leaves some out. The V and J calls and clone size were taken over from that table, and D and trimming were inferred from the DNA. The sample consists of fewer than 95,000 clones, 86% of them appearing once. The specimen sequenced was peripheral blood. The V and J genes are TRBV3-1 (or the pseudogene TRBV3-2) and TRBJ2-7; D perhaps matches TRBD2 (6 bases). The TCR comes from a man aged 50 to 59 with active or convalescent COVID-19. As DNA, the CDR3 is TGTGCCAGCAGCCAAGGGGCGACTAGTTTTTACTACGAGCAGTACTTC. Amino acids: CASSQGATSFYYEQYF.